This T cell receptor beta chain was documented in a study of blood T cells in healthy people across ages. It was approximately 10 milliliters of peripheral blood that were drawn from each donor. Through a sample-barcoded 5' primer and a J-beta primer mix, a second PCR was run for roughly 6 to 12 cycles. From the 5' RACE reads, TCRdb called clonotypes with MiXCR, one entry per CDR3 protein. The table has over 600,000 distinct CDR3 sequences, about 43% seen once; the top ten hold 30%. The sample taken for sequencing was blood. The clonotype comes from a man at least 80 years old in good health.

The CDR3 here is CASSVASGRTYEQYF. The CDR3 nucleotides are TGTGCCAGCAGTGTGGCTAGCGGGAGGACCTACGAGCAGTACTTC. The rearrangement uses TRBV2 and TRBJ2-7, with 11 bases fitting TRBD2. J gave up 2 bases and V 4 bases, and 4 bases lay outside the gene matches. This CDR3 region has 15 residues. In germline, CDR1 is SNHLY, CDR2 FYNNEI.